Following are 8 T cell receptor beta chains from one sample sequenced in a study of T cell responses to AZD1222 COVID-19 vaccine. The assay was immunoSEQ multiplex PCR, and TCRdb's table has in-frame clones only and misses some. The data show about 140,000 clones, around 85% seen once. Sequenced here: peripheral blood, sampled on day 0 of AZD1222 vaccination. These receptors all stem from an adult in good health.

The V gene is TRBV11-2, the J gene TRBJ2-3, with 10 positions matching TRBD1. Germline CDR1 and CDR2: SGHAT and FQNNGV. The CDR3 is 16 amino acids. Trimming removed 5 bases from V and 5 bases from J; junction bases left unmatched: 10. CDR3 coding DNA: TGTGCCAGCAGCCAGACCCCCGACAGGGGGCGAGATACGCAGTATTTT. This translates into CASSQTPDRGRDTQYF.

J is TRBJ1-5 and V is TRBV2; D uncertain. This CDR3 is built from 14 residues. Germline V gives CDR1 SNHLY, CDR2 FYNNEI. Trimming stripped 1 base from V and 9 bases from J, with 13 bases between. The CDR3 DNA reads as TGTGCCAGCAGTGAAGAAGTGGGTAGAGGGCCCCAGCATTTT. Its translation is CASSEEVGRGPQHF.

This sequence joins TRBV4-2 and TRBJ2-7; no firm D call. Trimming took off 0 bases at V and 6 bases at J, with 6 bases between the two ends. Germline V gene data show CDR1 as LGHNA and CDR2 as YNFKEQ. The CDR3 spans 12 residues. Here the CDR3 DNA reads TGTGCCAGCAGCCAAGATACAAGCGAGCAGTACTTC. This codes for CASSQDTSEQYF.

A single count supports this clone. The chain uses TRBV5-1 and TRBJ1-2; the D is unclear. Deletions cut 0 bases from V and 5 bases from J, with 8 bases between. The CDR3 runs to 13 residues. Germline V gene lookup returns CDR1 SGHRS and CDR2 YFSETQ. The CDR3 is CASSLDGEYGYTF. The CDR3 DNA follows: TGCGCCAGCAGCTTGGACGGCGAATATGGCTACACCTTC.

The chain employs TRBV23-1 and TRBJ1-1; perhaps TRBD1 as D (6 bases). TRBV23-1 is marked as an open reading frame, function uncertain. The CDR3 has 13 amino acids. Trimming took 7 bases from V and 4 from J, leaving 13 bases between them. CDR3 amino acids: CASIRQVGTEAFF. In DNA, the CDR3 is TGCGCCAGCATCCGACAGGTCGGCACTGAAGCTTTCTTT.

The chain couples TRBV7-9 to TRBJ1-2; a weak D match, TRBD1 (5 bases). Germline assignment: CDR1 SEHNR and CDR2 FQNEAQ (reference sequence). The CDR3 extends over 13 amino acids. Trimming took off 5 bases at V and 2 bases at J, with 9 bases between the two ends. CDR3 in amino acids: CASSLRDNYGYTF. The CDR3 nucleotides read TGTGCCAGCAGCCTCCGGGACAACTATGGCTACACCTTC.

The chain is built from TRBV19 and TRBJ1-1; TRBD1 might be the D (5 bases). There are 15 residues in the CDR3. CDR1 LNHDA and CDR2 SQIVND come from the germline V gene (reference sequence). V was pared by 1 base and J by 0 bases, with 9 bases between. The CDR3 reads CASSIVGVVNTEAFF. CDR3 coding DNA: TGTGCCAGTAGTATAGTAGGGGTTGTGAACACTGAAGCTTTCTTT.

The chain carries TRBV30 and TRBJ1-3, with TRBD1 as a possible D gene (5 bases). V was cut by 3 bases and J by 7 bases, with 10 bases left in between. The CDR3 is 12 residues long. Germline loops: CDR1 GTSNPN, CDR2 SVGIG (reference sequence). The CDR3 nucleotides read TGTGCCTGGAGGGGGGTCGGGAACACCATATATTTT. Translating it yields CAWRGVGNTIYF.